A selection of T cell receptor beta chains follows, all from one sample in a study of CD8+CD57+ T cells in acquired aplastic anemia. TCRdb re-derived calls from the reads in MiXCR, one entry per CDR3 protein. In the table there are more than 150,000 distinct CDR3 sequences, roughly half of which are singletons. Source material: sorted CD4+, CD8+, or CD8+CD57+ T cells (not recorded which) from PBMCs. The receptors derive from a human donor in good health. Both conserved end residues are part of each CDR3. A D gene is named only where the DNA matches it firmly. A clone size is listed for some rows: how often the clone was seen (once, few, many), or a class if it is expanded.

CDR3,DNA,V,size,J,D
CATRPTGGISEAFF,TGTGCCACCAGACCGACAGGGGGAATCTCTGAAGCTTTCTTT,TRBV24-1,many,TRBJ1-1,TRBD1
CASSEGLERDEQYF,TGTGCCAGCAGTGAAGGGTTGGAGCGGGACGAGCAGTACTTC,TRBV10-3,NA,TRBJ2-7,NA
CASSDLEAGRRNSPLHF,TGTGCCAGCAGTGACCTAGAAGCAGGCCGGCGGAATTCACCCCTCCACTTT,TRBV25-1,NA,TRBJ1-6,NA
CSVEDARFQTDTQYF,TGCAGCGTTGAAGATGCGCGATTCCAGACAGATACGCAGTATTTT,TRBV29-1,many,TRBJ2-3,NA
CASSRLIQDPSEPEQYF,TGTGCCAGCAGTCGGTTGATACAGGATCCCTCCGAACCTGAGCAGTACTTC,TRBV2,once,TRBJ2-7,NA
CSAFLHRDSQETQYF,TGCAGTGCCTTCCTACACCGGGACTCACAAGAGACCCAGTACTTC,TRBV20-1,NA,TRBJ2-5,NA
CASSINLRITGELFF,TGTGCCAGTAGTATCAATCTCAGGATCACCGGGGAGCTGTTTTTT,TRBV19,many,TRBJ2-2,NA
CAISESTGLGDQPQHF,TGTGCCATCAGTGAGTCGACTGGACTAGGGGATCAGCCCCAGCATTTT,TRBV10-3,NA,TRBJ1-5,NA
CASSEVGAMDEQYF,TGTGCCAGCAGTGAAGTGGGGGCCATGGACGAGCAGTACTTC,TRBV6-1,NA,TRBJ2-7,NA
CASSLSGEETQYF,TGTGCCAGCAGCTTATCAGGGGAAGAGACCCAGTACTTC,TRBV7-3,NA,TRBJ2-5,NA
CASSQPQSGRRNYGYTF,TGTGCCAGCAGCCAACCCCAATCGGGACGTCGGAACTATGGCTACACCTTC,TRBV3-1,NA,TRBJ1-2,NA
CSARDQGGDYGYTF,TGCAGTGCTAGAGATCAGGGAGGGGACTATGGCTACACCTTC,TRBV20-1,many,TRBJ1-2,NA
CATSDTRVGGLQYF,TGTGCCACCAGTGATACTAGGGTTGGGGGGCTGCAGTATTTT,TRBV24-1,NA,TRBJ2-3,NA